The entry below gives a single TCR beta chain sequence along with its context. Participants' reported clinical history set cohort assignment. Source study methods: Amplification of reference gene primers was used by the study to estimate nucleated cell counts. The data were produced by immunoSEQ multiplex PCR, yet TCRdb's version contains in-frame clones alone and is incomplete. V and J calls and clone size are given by that table; D and trimming were obtained from the DNA. The data show 350,000 to 450,000 clones, approximately 90% seen once. The sample comes from a study of blood T cell repertoires in COVID-19. As for the study in general: There were acute and convalescent COVID-19 samples, and they came from the United States, Italy and Spain.

Germline V CDR1 and CDR2: MNHEY, SVGAGI. The CDR3 is 13 residues long. V dropped 4 bases and J dropped 4; count of bases not matched to a gene: 3. The specimen was PBMCs or T cells enriched from blood (not recorded which). J is TRBJ2-7 and V is TRBV6-5; TRBD2 aligns across 8 bases. The clonotype comes from a woman aged 40 to 55 who had been exposed to COVID-19. The CDR3: CASSSGLVYEQYF. In DNA form, the CDR3 reads TGTGCCAGCAGTTCGGGACTAGTGTACGAGCAGTACTTC.